The rows below give T cell receptor beta chains drawn from one sample of a study of T cell responses to AZD1222 COVID-19 vaccine. Method: immunoSEQ multiplex PCR; TCRdb's copy keeps in-frame clones and lacks some. The sample comprises more than 140,000 clones, approximately 88% of which are singletons, and roughly 3.5% rests with the top ten. The sample here was peripheral blood, taken on day 0 of MenACWY control vaccination. The receptors originated from an adult in good health. The CDR3 runs from the conserved cysteine through the conserved F or W. A D gene is named only where the DNA matches it firmly. Where a row states a size, it is once, few, many or the class of an expanded clone; other rows omit it.

V	size	D	J	CDR3	DNA
TRBV10-3	once	TRBD1	TRBJ1-5	CATSTGQGGGEPQHF	TGTGCCACTTCCACGGGACAGGGAGGAGGGGAGCCCCAGCATTTT
TRBV4-1	NA	TRBD1	TRBJ1-1	CASSQTQGADTEAFF	TGCGCCAGCAGCCAAACTCAGGGGGCGGACACTGAAGCTTTCTTT
TRBV19	NA	TRBD1	TRBJ2-1	CASTAAGTAYNEQFF	TGTGCCAGTACTGCCGCCGGGACAGCTTACAATGAGCAGTTCTTC
TRBV11-2	NA	NA	TRBJ2-7	CASSLDLGPYEQYF	TGTGCCAGCAGCTTAGATTTGGGCCCCTACGAGCAGTACTTC
TRBV2	NA	NA	TRBJ1-2	CASHRDSNYGYTF	TGTGCCAGCCACAGGGATTCTAACTATGGCTACACCTTC
TRBV11-2	NA	NA	TRBJ2-1	CASSLVRSPNEQFF	TGTGCCAGCAGCTTAGTGAGGAGCCCTAATGAGCAGTTCTTC
TRBV29-1	once	NA	TRBJ2-7	CSVRERSYEQYF	TGCAGCGTTCGGGAGCGCTCCTACGAGCAGTACTTC
TRBV4-2	NA	NA	TRBJ1-2	CASSQGGGPLIGGYTF	TGTGCCAGCAGCCAAGGGGGAGGGCCCCTCATAGGGGGCTACACCTTC
TRBV28	NA	NA	TRBJ2-7	CASSQGRVSSYEQYF	TGTGCCAGCAGTCAAGGCAGAGTCAGCTCCTACGAGCAGTACTTC
TRBV19	NA	TRBD1	TRBJ1-5	CASSPRDRGRSNQPQHF	TGTGCCAGTAGTCCAAGGGACAGGGGTAGGAGCAATCAGCCCCAGCATTTT
TRBV6-5	NA	NA	TRBJ2-2	CASRRGTGELFF	TGTGCCAGCAGGCGGGGAACCGGGGAGCTGTTTTTT